This is a list of T cell receptor beta chains from one sample in a study of early T cells in non-severe SARS-CoV-2 infection. Each CDR3 protein gets one entry after TCRdb re-called the 5' RACE reads with MiXCR. The sample has 55,000 to 70,000 distinct CDR3 sequences; around 13% are singletons. Sequenced: whole blood. These receptors came from an adult who was a healthcare worker with PCR-confirmed SARS-CoV-2 infection or an uninfected control (not recorded which). CDR3s include the opening cysteine and the closing phenylalanine or tryptophan. Each record gives: V gene, J gene, clone size, D gene, CDR3 protein, CDR3 DNA. D genes are given only for firm matches. Clone size is not always given. Where it is, it says once, few, many or a class for expanded clones.

v_gene: TRBV28; j_gene: TRBJ2-3; abundance: NA; d_gene: TRBD2; CDR3aa: CASSKLAGLSDTQYF; CDR3nt: TGTGCCAGCAGTAAACTAGCGGGGTTGTCAGATACGCAGTATTTT
v_gene: TRBV10-3; j_gene: TRBJ2-3; abundance: few; d_gene: NA; CDR3aa: CAITSGGGTDTQYF; CDR3nt: TGTGCCATCACCAGCGGAGGGGGAACAGATACGCAGTATTTT
v_gene: TRBV12-3/TRBV12-4; j_gene: TRBJ1-2; abundance: NA; d_gene: TRBD1; CDR3aa: CASSLMDRAGYTF; CDR3nt: TGTGCCAGCAGTTTAATGGACAGGGCCGGCTACACCTTC
v_gene: TRBV20-1; j_gene: TRBJ2-7; abundance: NA; d_gene: TRBD2; CDR3aa: CSARRTSGLYEQYF; CDR3nt: TGCAGTGCCAGAAGGACTAGCGGGCTATACGAGCAGTACTTC
v_gene: TRBV12-3/TRBV12-4; j_gene: TRBJ2-2; abundance: many; d_gene: NA; CDR3aa: CASRGGGTLSGELFF; CDR3nt: TGTGCCAGCAGAGGAGGGGGGACGCTCTCCGGGGAGCTGTTTTTT
v_gene: TRBV23-1; j_gene: TRBJ2-3; abundance: many; d_gene: NA; CDR3aa: CASSQSAEGTDTQYF; CDR3nt: TGCGCCAGCAGTCAATCCGCAGAGGGCACAGATACGCAGTATTTT
v_gene: TRBV29-1; j_gene: TRBJ2-5; abundance: NA; d_gene: TRBD1; CDR3aa: CSVDKGAQETQYF; CDR3nt: TGCAGCGTTGATAAGGGGGCCCAAGAGACCCAGTACTTC
v_gene: TRBV5-1; j_gene: TRBJ2-5; abundance: NA; d_gene: NA; CDR3aa: CASSFPGEETQYF; CDR3nt: TGCGCCAGCAGCTTTCCAGGAGAAGAGACCCAGTACTTC
v_gene: TRBV5-1; j_gene: TRBJ2-7; abundance: many; d_gene: NA; CDR3aa: CASSLSGGNEQYF; CDR3nt: TGCGCCAGCAGCTTGTCAGGGGGGAACGAGCAGTACTTC
v_gene: TRBV2; j_gene: TRBJ2-2; abundance: few; d_gene: NA; CDR3aa: CASSLERAGELFF; CDR3nt: TGTGCCAGCAGTCTGGAACGGGCCGGGGAGCTGTTTTTT
v_gene: TRBV11-2; j_gene: TRBJ1-4; abundance: NA; d_gene: NA; CDR3aa: CASSLRRAGDFGEKLFF; CDR3nt: TGTGCCAGCAGCCTTCGGAGGGCAGGGGATTTCGGTGAAAAACTGTTTTTT
v_gene: TRBV5-6; j_gene: TRBJ2-7; abundance: few; d_gene: NA; CDR3aa: CASSSTGPYEQYF; CDR3nt: TGTGCCAGCAGCTCTACGGGGCCCTACGAGCAGTACTTC
v_gene: TRBV7-2; j_gene: TRBJ2-3; abundance: few; d_gene: NA; CDR3aa: CASSLFEGDTQYF; CDR3nt: TGTGCCAGCAGCTTATTTGAGGGAGATACGCAGTATTTT
v_gene: TRBV30; j_gene: TRBJ1-2; abundance: many; d_gene: NA; CDR3aa: CATEPREERGYTF; CDR3nt: TGTGCTACGGAACCGAGAGAGGAGCGAGGCTACACCTTC
v_gene: TRBV7-2; j_gene: TRBJ1-6; abundance: many; d_gene: NA; CDR3aa: CASSLMGSPLHF; CDR3nt: TGTGCCAGCAGCTTAATGGGGTCACCCCTCCACTTT
v_gene: TRBV7-9; j_gene: TRBJ2-1; abundance: NA; d_gene: TRBD1; CDR3aa: CASSWTPGQTISYNEQFF; CDR3nt: TGTGCCAGCAGCTGGACCCCGGGACAGACGATCTCCTACAATGAGCAGTTCTTC
v_gene: TRBV7-2; j_gene: TRBJ1-3; abundance: NA; d_gene: NA; CDR3aa: CASSLVLSPGNTIYF; CDR3nt: TGTGCCAGCAGCTTAGTTCTCAGTCCAGGAAACACCATATATTTT
v_gene: TRBV7-9; j_gene: TRBJ2-4; abundance: many; d_gene: TRBD2; CDR3aa: CASSLEAAGDNIQYF; CDR3nt: TGTGCCAGCAGCTTAGAGGCAGCGGGGGATAACATTCAGTACTTC
v_gene: TRBV4-2; j_gene: TRBJ2-1; abundance: many; d_gene: TRBD2; CDR3aa: CASTLAGVSYNEQFF; CDR3nt: TGTGCCAGCACCCTAGCGGGAGTGTCCTACAATGAGCAGTTCTTC
v_gene: TRBV4-3; j_gene: TRBJ2-1; abundance: NA; d_gene: TRBD2; CDR3aa: CASSQDWSSGGAGYEQFF; CDR3nt: TGCGCCAGCAGCCAAGATTGGAGTAGCGGGGGGGCAGGATATGAGCAGTTCTTC
v_gene: TRBV12-3/TRBV12-4; j_gene: TRBJ2-7; abundance: few; d_gene: NA; CDR3aa: CASSLDRKTEQYF; CDR3nt: TGTGCCAGCAGTTTAGACAGGAAAACCGAGCAGTACTTC
v_gene: TRBV6-6; j_gene: TRBJ1-1; abundance: NA; d_gene: NA; CDR3aa: CASSSNYVREWSTEAFF; CDR3nt: TGTGCCAGCAGTTCAAATTACGTGAGGGAGTGGAGCACTGAAGCTTTCTTT
v_gene: TRBV12-3/TRBV12-4; j_gene: TRBJ2-7; abundance: few; d_gene: TRBD2; CDR3aa: CASSSPPSGTREQYF; CDR3nt: TGTGCCAGCAGTTCGCCGCCTAGCGGGACCCGCGAGCAGTACTTC
v_gene: TRBV6-6; j_gene: TRBJ1-6; abundance: NA; d_gene: NA; CDR3aa: CASSYSGQGKNSPLHF; CDR3nt: TGTGCCAGCAGTTACTCAGGGCAGGGTAAAAATTCACCCCTCCACTTT
v_gene: TRBV28; j_gene: TRBJ2-7; abundance: many; d_gene: NA; CDR3aa: CASSRKTVSSYEQYF; CDR3nt: TGTGCCAGCAGTAGGAAGACCGTTAGCTCCTACGAGCAGTACTTC
v_gene: TRBV19; j_gene: TRBJ2-3; abundance: few; d_gene: NA; CDR3aa: CASSTYGLQGPVYTDTQYF; CDR3nt: TGTGCCAGTAGTACCTACGGTCTACAGGGTCCTGTTTACACAGATACGCAGTATTTT
v_gene: TRBV20-1; j_gene: TRBJ2-7; abundance: many; d_gene: TRBD2; CDR3aa: CSARGSGRAYEQYF; CDR3nt: TGCAGTGCTAGAGGTAGCGGGAGAGCCTACGAGCAGTACTTC
v_gene: TRBV28; j_gene: TRBJ2-7; abundance: few; d_gene: TRBD1; CDR3aa: CASSPWGQNYEQYF; CDR3nt: TGTGCCAGCAGTCCCTGGGGACAGAACTACGAGCAGTACTTC
v_gene: TRBV5-6; j_gene: TRBJ1-1; abundance: NA; d_gene: TRBD1; CDR3aa: CASSARQGYTEAFF; CDR3nt: TGTGCCAGCAGCGCCCGACAGGGGTACACTGAAGCTTTCTTT
v_gene: TRBV6-5; j_gene: TRBJ2-3; abundance: many; d_gene: NA; CDR3aa: CASSRWRSDTQYF; CDR3nt: TGTGCCAGCAGCCGATGGCGGTCAGATACGCAGTATTTT
v_gene: TRBV20-1; j_gene: TRBJ2-3; abundance: medium-sized; d_gene: NA; CDR3aa: CSAQDSYTDTQYF; CDR3nt: TGCAGTGCCCAGGACAGCTACACAGATACGCAGTATTTT
v_gene: TRBV20-1; j_gene: TRBJ2-2; abundance: NA; d_gene: NA; CDR3aa: CSARRSENTGELFF; CDR3nt: TGCAGTGCTCGTAGATCTGAGAACACCGGGGAGCTGTTTTTT
v_gene: TRBV7-8; j_gene: TRBJ1-2; abundance: many; d_gene: NA; CDR3aa: CASSPRAGTNYGYTF; CDR3nt: TGTGCCAGCAGCCCCAGGGCAGGGACCAACTATGGCTACACCTTC
v_gene: TRBV10-3; j_gene: TRBJ1-3; abundance: few; d_gene: NA; CDR3aa: CAISEPNSGNTIYF; CDR3nt: TGTGCCATCAGTGAGCCGAACTCTGGAAACACCATATATTTT
v_gene: TRBV12-3/TRBV12-4; j_gene: TRBJ2-1; abundance: NA; d_gene: NA; CDR3aa: CASSLTNAYNEQFF; CDR3nt: TGTGCCAGCAGTTTAACTAACGCCTACAATGAGCAGTTCTTC
v_gene: TRBV7-2; j_gene: TRBJ2-5; abundance: few; d_gene: TRBD2; CDR3aa: CASSARKPSGGPQETQYF; CDR3nt: TGTGCCAGCAGCGCCCGGAAACCTAGCGGGGGACCCCAAGAGACCCAGTACTTC
v_gene: TRBV12-3/TRBV12-4; j_gene: TRBJ2-3; abundance: few; d_gene: TRBD2; CDR3aa: CASSLVSSGPTDTQYF; CDR3nt: TGTGCCAGCAGTTTAGTCTCTAGCGGACCCACAGATACGCAGTATTTT
v_gene: TRBV7-6; j_gene: TRBJ2-1; abundance: many; d_gene: NA; CDR3aa: CASSKQPGASPGGGEQFF; CDR3nt: TGTGCCAGCAGCAAACAACCGGGGGCTAGTCCGGGAGGAGGTGAGCAGTTCTTC
v_gene: TRBV29-1; j_gene: TRBJ1-1; abundance: NA; d_gene: TRBD1; CDR3aa: CSAAGGATEAFF; CDR3nt: TGCAGCGCCGCAGGGGGCGCAACTGAAGCTTTCTTC
v_gene: TRBV29-1; j_gene: TRBJ2-3; abundance: once; d_gene: NA; CDR3aa: CSVDARGGDTQYF; CDR3nt: TGCAGCGTTGATGCTAGGGGAGGAGATACGCAGTATTTT
v_gene: TRBV5-1; j_gene: TRBJ2-7; abundance: many; d_gene: TRBD1; CDR3aa: CASSLEGQGFSYEQYF; CDR3nt: TGCGCCAGCAGCTTGGAAGGACAGGGGTTCTCCTACGAGCAGTACTTC
v_gene: TRBV3-2; j_gene: TRBJ2-1; abundance: few; d_gene: NA; CDR3aa: CASSQDLTLRNEQFF; CDR3nt: TGTGCCAGCAGCCAAGATTTGACGTTAAGGAATGAGCAGTTCTTC
v_gene: TRBV5-5; j_gene: TRBJ2-7; abundance: NA; d_gene: TRBD2; CDR3aa: CASSPRDYNFYEQYF; CDR3nt: TGTGCCAGCAGCCCGCGGGACTACAATTTCTACGAGCAGTACTTC
v_gene: TRBV2; j_gene: TRBJ2-1; abundance: few; d_gene: TRBD2; CDR3aa: CASILAGANEQFF; CDR3nt: TGTGCCAGCATACTAGCGGGAGCCAATGAGCAGTTCTTC
v_gene: TRBV7-9; j_gene: TRBJ1-1; abundance: NA; d_gene: NA; CDR3aa: CASRPQGLYRNTEAFF; CDR3nt: TGTGCCAGCAGACCCCAGGGTCTGTACCGTAACACTGAAGCTTTCTTT
v_gene: TRBV11-2; j_gene: TRBJ2-7; abundance: few; d_gene: NA; CDR3aa: CASSREKILLREQYF; CDR3nt: TGTGCCAGCAGCAGGGAGAAGATACTCCTACGAGAGCAGTACTTC
v_gene: TRBV18; j_gene: TRBJ1-5; abundance: few; d_gene: TRBD1; CDR3aa: CASSNTGGQPQHF; CDR3nt: TGTGCCAGCTCAAACACAGGGGGCCAGCCCCAGCATTTT
v_gene: TRBV10-2; j_gene: TRBJ1-2; abundance: few; d_gene: NA; CDR3aa: CASSAGRYRAGYGYTF; CDR3nt: TGCGCCAGCAGCGCGGGACGGTACCGAGCCGGCTATGGCTACACCTTC
v_gene: TRBV6-6; j_gene: TRBJ2-5; abundance: many; d_gene: NA; CDR3aa: CASSYVGPGRETQYF; CDR3nt: TGTGCCAGCAGTTATGTGGGCCCGGGCCGAGAGACCCAGTACTTC